The T cell receptor (beta chain) under discussion was sequenced for a study of blood T cell repertoires in COVID-19. Background on the study: Acute and convalescent COVID-19 specimens originated in the United States, Italy and Spain.

Method: immunoSEQ multiplex PCR; TCRdb's copy keeps in-frame clones and lacks some. The sample includes around 340,000 clones, almost 90% seen only once; the top ten take approximately 0.93%. This CDR3 spans 15 amino acids. V lost 4 bases to trimming and J lost 2 bases, with 9 bases between them. CDR1 and CDR2 from the germline V gene are LGHDT and YNNKEL (reference sequence). Living in 25 or so US areas, the participants were between about 18 and 100 years of age. Clinical history reported by participants formed the basis on which cohorts were assigned. Someone with COVID-19 had been met by exposed participants within 2 weeks before study entry.

The chain uses TRBV3-1 (or the pseudogene TRBV3-2) and TRBJ2-6, with D possibly matching TRBD1 (5 bases). The origin of this receptor is a woman aged 30 to 39 who had been exposed to COVID-19. Sequencing was performed on PBMCs or T cells enriched from blood (not recorded which). The CDR3 here is CASSLAGTGANVLTF. The CDR3 region has the DNA TGTGCCAGCAGCCTAGCAGGGACTGGGGCCAACGTCCTGACTTTC.